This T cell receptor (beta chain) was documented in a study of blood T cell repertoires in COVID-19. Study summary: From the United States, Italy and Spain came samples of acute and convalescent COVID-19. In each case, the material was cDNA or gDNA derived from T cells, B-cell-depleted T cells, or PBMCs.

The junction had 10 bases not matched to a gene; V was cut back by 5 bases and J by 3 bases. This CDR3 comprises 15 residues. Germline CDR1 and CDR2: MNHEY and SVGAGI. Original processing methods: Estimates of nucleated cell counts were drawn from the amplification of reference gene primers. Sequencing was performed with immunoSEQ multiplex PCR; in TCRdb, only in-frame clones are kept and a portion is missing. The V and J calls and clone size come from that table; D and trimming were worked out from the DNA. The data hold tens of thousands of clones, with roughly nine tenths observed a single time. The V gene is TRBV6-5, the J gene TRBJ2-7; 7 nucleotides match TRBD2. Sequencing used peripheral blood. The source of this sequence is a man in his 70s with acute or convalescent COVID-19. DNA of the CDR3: TGTGCCAGCAGTCCCAGCGGGATAGGAGGCTACGAGCAGTACTTC. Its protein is CASSPSGIGGYEQYF.